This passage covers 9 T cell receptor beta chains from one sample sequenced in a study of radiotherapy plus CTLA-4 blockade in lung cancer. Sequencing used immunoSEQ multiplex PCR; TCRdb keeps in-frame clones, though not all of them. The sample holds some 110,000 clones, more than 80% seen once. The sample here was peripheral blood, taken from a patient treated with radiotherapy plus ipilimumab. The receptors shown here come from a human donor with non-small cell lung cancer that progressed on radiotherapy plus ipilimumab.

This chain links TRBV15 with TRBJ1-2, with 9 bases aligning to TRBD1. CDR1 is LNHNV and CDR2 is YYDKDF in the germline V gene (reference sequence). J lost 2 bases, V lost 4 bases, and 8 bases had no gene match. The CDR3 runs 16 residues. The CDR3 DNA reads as TGTGCCACCAGCACAGCGGACAGGGGAGTCAACTATGGCTACACCTTC. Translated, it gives CATSTADRGVNYGYTF.

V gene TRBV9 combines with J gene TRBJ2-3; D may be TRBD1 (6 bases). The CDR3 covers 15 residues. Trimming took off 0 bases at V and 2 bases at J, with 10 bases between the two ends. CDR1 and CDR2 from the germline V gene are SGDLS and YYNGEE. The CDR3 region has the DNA TGTGCCAGCAGCGTAGAGGGGGTCCCCACAGATACGCAGTATTTT. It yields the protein CASSVEGVPTDTQYF.

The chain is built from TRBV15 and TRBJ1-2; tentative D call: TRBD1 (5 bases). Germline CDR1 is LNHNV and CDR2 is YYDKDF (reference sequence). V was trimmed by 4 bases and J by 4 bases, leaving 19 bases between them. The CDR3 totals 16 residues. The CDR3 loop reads CATSMSGGRLSYGYTF. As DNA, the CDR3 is TGTGCCACCAGCATGTCCGGGGGTCGGCTGAGCTATGGCTACACCTTC.

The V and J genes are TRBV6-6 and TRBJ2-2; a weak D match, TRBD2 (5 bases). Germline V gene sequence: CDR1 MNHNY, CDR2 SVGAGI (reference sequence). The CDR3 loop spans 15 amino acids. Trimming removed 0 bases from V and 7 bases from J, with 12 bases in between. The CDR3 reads CASSYSLAIGGELFF. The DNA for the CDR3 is TGTGCCAGCAGTTACTCTCTAGCCATCGGCGGGGAGCTGTTTTTT.

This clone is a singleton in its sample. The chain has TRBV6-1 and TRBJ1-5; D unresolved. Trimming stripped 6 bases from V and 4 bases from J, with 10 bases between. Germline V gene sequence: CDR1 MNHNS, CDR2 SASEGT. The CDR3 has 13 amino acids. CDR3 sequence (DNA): TGTGCCAGCAGAGAACAGTTAAATCAGCCCCAGCATTTT. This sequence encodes CASREQLNQPQHF.

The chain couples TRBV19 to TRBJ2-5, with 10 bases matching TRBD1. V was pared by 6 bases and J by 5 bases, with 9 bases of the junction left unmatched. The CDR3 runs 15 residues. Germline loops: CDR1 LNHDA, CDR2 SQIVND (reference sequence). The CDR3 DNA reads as TGTGCCAGTAGCGCGTGGACAGGGGGAATTGAGACCCAGTACTTC. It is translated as CASSAWTGGIETQYF.

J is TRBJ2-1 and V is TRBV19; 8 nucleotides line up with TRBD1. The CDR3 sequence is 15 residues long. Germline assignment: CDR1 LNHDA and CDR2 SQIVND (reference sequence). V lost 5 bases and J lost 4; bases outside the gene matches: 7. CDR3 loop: CASSDGTGLYNEQFF. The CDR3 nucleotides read TGTGCCAGTAGTGATGGGACAGGCCTATACAATGAGCAGTTCTTC.

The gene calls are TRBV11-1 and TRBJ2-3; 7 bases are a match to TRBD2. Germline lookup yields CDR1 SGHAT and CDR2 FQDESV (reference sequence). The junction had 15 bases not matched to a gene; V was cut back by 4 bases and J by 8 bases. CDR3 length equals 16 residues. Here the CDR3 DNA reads TGTGCCAGCAGCTCCGTGACTAGCCGGGTTGAACGTACGCAGTATTTT. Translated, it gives CASSSVTSRVERTQYF.

CDR3 DNA sequence: TGTGCCAGCAGCTCCGCCGGGTTCGAGCAGTACTTC. Translating it yields CASSSAGFEQYF. The chain has TRBV11-3 and TRBJ2-7; D ambiguous. Trimming shortened V by 4 bases and J by 6 bases, and 10 bases separated the two germline ends. In germline, CDR1 is SGHNT, CDR2 YENEEA. This CDR3 region has 12 residues.